Listed below are T cell receptor beta chains from one sample, sequenced in a study of blood T cell repertoires in COVID-19. Some clones are missing from TCRdb's copy, which holds only in-frame ones; the method was immunoSEQ multiplex PCR. The table shows tens of thousands of clones, with 65% to 85% occurring only once. Sequencing used peripheral blood. These receptor sequences come from a woman aged 60 to 75 with acute or convalescent COVID-19. CDR3s include the opening cysteine and the closing phenylalanine or tryptophan. D genes are given only for firm matches. Clone size is given for some rows only: seen once, a few or many times, or a class if the clone is expanded.

cdr3_nt cdr3_aa d_call cdr3_length j_call clone_size v_call
TGTGCCTGGAACAGGGGGCGGTACACCGGGGAGCTGTTTTTT CAWNRGRYTGELFF TRBD1 14 TRBJ2-2 NA TRBV30
TGTGCCTGGAGACCGACCGGAAAACCGGGACTTTATGGCTACACCTTC CAWRPTGKPGLYGYTF NA 16 TRBJ1-2 NA TRBV30
TGTGCCAGCAGTTTTTACCCCCAGGACAGGGTTACTAGCACAGATACGCAGTATTTT CASSFYPQDRVTSTDTQYF TRBD1 19 TRBJ2-3 once TRBV27
TGTGCCAGCAGATCTAGCGGTAGCACAGATACGCAGTATTTT CASRSSGSTDTQYF TRBD2 14 TRBJ2-3 NA TRBV6-5
TGTGCCAGCAGCTTAGGTAGCGGGAGGGCCGGTTACAATGAGCAGTTCTTC CASSLGSGRAGYNEQFF TRBD2 17 TRBJ2-1 once TRBV11-3
TGTGCCAGCAGTCGCTTGGGGCGGGGCGAGACAGATACGCAGTATTTT CASSRLGRGETDTQYF NA 16 TRBJ2-3 NA TRBV6-2/TRBV6-3
TGTGCCAGTAGTATAGGCCCAGGGGGATTCTATGGCTACACCTTC CASSIGPGGFYGYTF TRBD1 15 TRBJ1-2 NA TRBV19
TGTGCCTGGGCCGGGACAGGGAGACTGTATGGCTACACCTTC CAWAGTGRLYGYTF TRBD1 14 TRBJ1-2 NA TRBV30
TGTGCCAGCAGCCAAGGCCTATCGAGGACAGGGGCTGGAAACACCATATATTTT CASSQGLSRTGAGNTIYF TRBD1 18 TRBJ1-3 once TRBV14
TGCAGCGTTGAAAGGGCAGGGATGAACACCGGGGAGCTGTTTTTT CSVERAGMNTGELFF NA 15 TRBJ2-2 once TRBV29-1
TGTGCCAGCAGCCACTCAGCAGGGAAGGGAGAGCAGTTCTTC CASSHSAGKGEQFF NA 14 TRBJ2-1 NA TRBV3-1/TRBV3-2
TGTGCCAGTAGTATAGGGCCCGACAATCAGCCCCAGCATTTT CASSIGPDNQPQHF NA 14 TRBJ1-5 NA TRBV19
TGTGCCAGTAGTATAGGGACAGGGGGAACTGAAGCTTTCTTT CASSIGTGGTEAFF TRBD1 14 TRBJ1-1 NA TRBV19
TGTGCCAGCAGCCCCTTCGAGGTAGTAAGCGAGCAGTACTTC CASSPFEVVSEQYF NA 14 TRBJ2-7 NA TRBV3-1/TRBV3-2
TGTGCCAGCAGTGAAGCGAGAGCGGGGGGGCTCACAGATACGCAGTATTTT CASSEARAGGLTDTQYF TRBD2 17 TRBJ2-3 NA TRBV2
TGTGCCAGCAGCATAGACAGGAATAATCAGCCCCAGCATTTT CASSIDRNNQPQHF NA 14 TRBJ1-5 NA TRBV11-2
TGTGCCAGTAAGGAAAGCCGGGACAGGATTATGTACTCTGGAAACACCATATATTTT CASKESRDRIMYSGNTIYF TRBD1 19 TRBJ1-3 NA TRBV19
TGTGCCAGCAGCGCATTACCGGGACTCCCGTACCAAGAGACCCAGTACTTC CASSALPGLPYQETQYF NA 17 TRBJ2-5 once TRBV7-2
TGTGCCAGCAGCTCGTTTACAGGGGGTGACACCGGGGAGCTGTTTTTT CASSSFTGGDTGELFF TRBD1 16 TRBJ2-2 NA TRBV5-4
TGTGCCAGCAGCTTGGCACCTGGGACTAGCGGGAGTATTTACGAGCAGTACTTC CASSLAPGTSGSIYEQYF TRBD2 18 TRBJ2-7 NA TRBV7-2
TGCGCCAGCAGCTTGAGGGGGAACACTGAAGCTTTCTTT CASSLRGNTEAFF NA 13 TRBJ1-1 few TRBV5-1
TGTGCCAGCAGCCTGCCCCCGGGAGGCCAAGAGACCCAGTACTTC CASSLPPGGQETQYF TRBD2 15 TRBJ2-5 NA TRBV7-2
TGTGCCAGCAGCCAGGGACAGTCCAATCAGCCCCAGCATTTT CASSQGQSNQPQHF TRBD1 14 TRBJ1-5 NA TRBV3-1/TRBV3-2
TGTGCCAGCAGCTTTAACAGGGGGGAGACTGAAGCTTTCTTT CASSFNRGETEAFF TRBD1 14 TRBJ1-1 NA TRBV11-2
TGCGCCAGCAGCTTTGGACAAATTAATGAAAAACTGTTTTTT CASSFGQINEKLFF NA 14 TRBJ1-4 NA TRBV5-1
TGTGCCTGGAAAGAGACAGGGGGTATTGGCTACACCTTC CAWKETGGIGYTF TRBD1 13 TRBJ1-2 NA TRBV30